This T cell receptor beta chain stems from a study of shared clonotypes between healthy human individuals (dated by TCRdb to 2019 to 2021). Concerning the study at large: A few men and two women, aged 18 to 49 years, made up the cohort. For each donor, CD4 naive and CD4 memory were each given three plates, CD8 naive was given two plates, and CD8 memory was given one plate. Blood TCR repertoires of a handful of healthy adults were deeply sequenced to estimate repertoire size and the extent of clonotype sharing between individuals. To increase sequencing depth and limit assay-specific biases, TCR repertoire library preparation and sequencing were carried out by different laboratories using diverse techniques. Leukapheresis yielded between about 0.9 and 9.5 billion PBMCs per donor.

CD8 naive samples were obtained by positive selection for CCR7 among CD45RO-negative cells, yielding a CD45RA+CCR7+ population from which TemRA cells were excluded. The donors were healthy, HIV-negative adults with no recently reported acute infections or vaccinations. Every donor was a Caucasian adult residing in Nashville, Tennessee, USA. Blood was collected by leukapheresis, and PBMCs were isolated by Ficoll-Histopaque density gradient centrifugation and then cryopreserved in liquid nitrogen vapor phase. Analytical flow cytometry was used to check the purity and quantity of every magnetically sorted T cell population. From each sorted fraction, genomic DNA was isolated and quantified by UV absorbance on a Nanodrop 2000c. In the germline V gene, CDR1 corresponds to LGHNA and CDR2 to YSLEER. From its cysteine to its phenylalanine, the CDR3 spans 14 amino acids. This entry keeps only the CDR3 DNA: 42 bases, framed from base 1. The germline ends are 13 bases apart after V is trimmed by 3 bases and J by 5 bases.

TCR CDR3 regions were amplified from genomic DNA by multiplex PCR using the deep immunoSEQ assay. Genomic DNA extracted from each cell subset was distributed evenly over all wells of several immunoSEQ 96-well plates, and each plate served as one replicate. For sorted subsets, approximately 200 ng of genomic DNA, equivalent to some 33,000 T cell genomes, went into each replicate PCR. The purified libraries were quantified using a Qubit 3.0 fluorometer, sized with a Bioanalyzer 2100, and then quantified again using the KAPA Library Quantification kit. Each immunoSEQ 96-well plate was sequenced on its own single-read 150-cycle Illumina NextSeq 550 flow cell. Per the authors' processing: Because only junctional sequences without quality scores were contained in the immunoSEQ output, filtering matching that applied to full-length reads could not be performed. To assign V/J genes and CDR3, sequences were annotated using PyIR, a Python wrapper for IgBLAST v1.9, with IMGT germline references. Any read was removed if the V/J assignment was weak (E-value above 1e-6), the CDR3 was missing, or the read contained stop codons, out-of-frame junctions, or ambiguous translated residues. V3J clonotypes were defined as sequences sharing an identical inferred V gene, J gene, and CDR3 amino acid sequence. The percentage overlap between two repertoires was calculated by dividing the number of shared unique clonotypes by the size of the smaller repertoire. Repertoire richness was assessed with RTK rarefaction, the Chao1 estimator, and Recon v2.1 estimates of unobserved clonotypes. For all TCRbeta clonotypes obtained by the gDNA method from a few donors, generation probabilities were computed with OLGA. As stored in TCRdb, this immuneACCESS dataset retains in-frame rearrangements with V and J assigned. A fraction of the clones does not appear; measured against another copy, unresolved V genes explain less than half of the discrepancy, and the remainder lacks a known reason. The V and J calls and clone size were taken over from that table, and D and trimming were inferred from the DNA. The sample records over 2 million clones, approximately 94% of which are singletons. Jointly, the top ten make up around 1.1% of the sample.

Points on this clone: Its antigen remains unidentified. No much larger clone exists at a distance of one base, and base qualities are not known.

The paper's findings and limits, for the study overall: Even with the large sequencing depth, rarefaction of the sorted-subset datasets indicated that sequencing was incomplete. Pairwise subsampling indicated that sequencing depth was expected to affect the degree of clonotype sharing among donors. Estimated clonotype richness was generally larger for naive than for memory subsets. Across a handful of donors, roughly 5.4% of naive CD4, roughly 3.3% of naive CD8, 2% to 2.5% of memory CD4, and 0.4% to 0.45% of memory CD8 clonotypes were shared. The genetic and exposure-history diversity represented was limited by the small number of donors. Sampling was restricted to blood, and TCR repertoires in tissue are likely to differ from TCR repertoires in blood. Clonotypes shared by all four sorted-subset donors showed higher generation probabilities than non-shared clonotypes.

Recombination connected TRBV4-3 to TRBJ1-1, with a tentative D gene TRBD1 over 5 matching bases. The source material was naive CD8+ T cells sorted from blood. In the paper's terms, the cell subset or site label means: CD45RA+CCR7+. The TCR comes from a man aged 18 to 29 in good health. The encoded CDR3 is CASSQNRDWTEAFF. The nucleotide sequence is TGCGCCAGCAGCCAGAACCGGGACTGGACTGAAGCTTTCTTT.